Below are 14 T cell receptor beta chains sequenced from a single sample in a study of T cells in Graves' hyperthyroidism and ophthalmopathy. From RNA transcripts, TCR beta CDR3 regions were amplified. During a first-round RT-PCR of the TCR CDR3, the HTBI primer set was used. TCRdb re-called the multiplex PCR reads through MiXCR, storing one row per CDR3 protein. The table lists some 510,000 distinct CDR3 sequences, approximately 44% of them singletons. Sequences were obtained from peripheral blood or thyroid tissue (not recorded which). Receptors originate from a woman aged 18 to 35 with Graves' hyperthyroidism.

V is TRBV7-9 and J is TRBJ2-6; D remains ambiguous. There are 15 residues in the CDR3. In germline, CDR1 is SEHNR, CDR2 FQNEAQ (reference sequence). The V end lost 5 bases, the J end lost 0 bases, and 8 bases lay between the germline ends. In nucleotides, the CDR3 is TGTGCCAGCAGCCGGCCGACCTCTGGGGCCAACGTCCTGACTTTC. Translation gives CASSRPTSGANVLTF.

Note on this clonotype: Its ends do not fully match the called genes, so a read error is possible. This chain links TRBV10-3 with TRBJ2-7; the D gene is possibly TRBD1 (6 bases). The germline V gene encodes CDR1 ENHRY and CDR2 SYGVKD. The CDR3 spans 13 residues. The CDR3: CASSSPGAYEQYF. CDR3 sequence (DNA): TGTGCCAGCAGTTCACCAGGGGCCTACGAGCAGTACTTC.

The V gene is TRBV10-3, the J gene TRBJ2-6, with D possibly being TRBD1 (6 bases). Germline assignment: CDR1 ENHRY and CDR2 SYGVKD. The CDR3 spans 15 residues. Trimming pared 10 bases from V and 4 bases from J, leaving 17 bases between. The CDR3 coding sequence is TGTGCCAGCAGGTCAGGGGCAGGGGGGGCCAACGTCCTGACTTTC. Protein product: CASRSGAGGANVLTF.

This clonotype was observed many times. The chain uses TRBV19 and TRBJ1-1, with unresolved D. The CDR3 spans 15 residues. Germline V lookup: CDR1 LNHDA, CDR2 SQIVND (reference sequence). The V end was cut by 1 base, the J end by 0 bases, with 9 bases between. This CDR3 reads CASSIVSGLNTEAFF. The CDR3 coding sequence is TGTGCCAGTAGTATAGTTTCAGGACTGAACACTGAAGCTTTCTTT.

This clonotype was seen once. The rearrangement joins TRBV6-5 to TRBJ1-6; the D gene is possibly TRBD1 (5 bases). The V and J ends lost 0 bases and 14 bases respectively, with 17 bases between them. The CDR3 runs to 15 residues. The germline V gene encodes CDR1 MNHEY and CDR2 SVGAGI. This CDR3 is CASSYSGGVVASLHF. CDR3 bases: TGTGCCAGCAGTTACTCTGGGGGGGTGGTCGCTTCCCTCCACTTT.

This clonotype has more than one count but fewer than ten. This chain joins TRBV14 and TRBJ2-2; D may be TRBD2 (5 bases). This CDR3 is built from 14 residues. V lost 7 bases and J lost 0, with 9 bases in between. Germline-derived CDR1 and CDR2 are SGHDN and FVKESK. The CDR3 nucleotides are TGTGCCAGCACCACCGGGGCGAACACCGGGGAGCTGTTTTTT. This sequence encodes CASTTGANTGELFF.

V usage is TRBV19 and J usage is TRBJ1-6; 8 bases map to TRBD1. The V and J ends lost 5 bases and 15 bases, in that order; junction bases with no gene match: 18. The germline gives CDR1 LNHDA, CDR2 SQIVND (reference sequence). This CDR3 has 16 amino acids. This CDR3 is CASSPLGDRILSYLHF. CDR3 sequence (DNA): TGTGCCAGTAGTCCCCTTGGGGACAGGATCTTGTCGTACCTCCACTTT.

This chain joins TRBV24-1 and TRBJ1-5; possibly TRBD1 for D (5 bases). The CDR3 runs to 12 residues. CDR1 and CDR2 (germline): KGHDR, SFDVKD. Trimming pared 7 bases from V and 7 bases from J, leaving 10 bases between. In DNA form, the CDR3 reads TGTGCCACCAGGGGGCGTCGACAGCCCCAGCATTTT. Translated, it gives CATRGRRQPQHF.

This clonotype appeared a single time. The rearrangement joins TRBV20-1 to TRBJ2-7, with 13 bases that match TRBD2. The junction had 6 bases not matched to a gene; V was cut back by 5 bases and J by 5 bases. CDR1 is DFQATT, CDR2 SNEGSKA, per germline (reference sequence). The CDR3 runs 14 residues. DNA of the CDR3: TGCAGTGCTGGGACTAGCGGGATCGTTGACGAGCAGTACTTC. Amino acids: CSAGTSGIVDEQYF.

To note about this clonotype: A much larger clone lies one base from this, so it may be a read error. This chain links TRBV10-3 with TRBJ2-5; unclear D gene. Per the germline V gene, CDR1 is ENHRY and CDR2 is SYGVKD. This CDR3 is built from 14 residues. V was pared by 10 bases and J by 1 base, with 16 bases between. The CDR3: CASRKDDRQETQYF. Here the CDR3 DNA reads TGTGCCAGCAGGAAAGACGACCGCCAAGAGACCCAGTACTTC.

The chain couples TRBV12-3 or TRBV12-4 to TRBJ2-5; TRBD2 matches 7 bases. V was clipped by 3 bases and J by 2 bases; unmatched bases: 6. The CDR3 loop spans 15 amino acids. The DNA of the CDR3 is TGTGCCAGCAGTTTTTGGGGGACTATACAAGAGACCCAGTACTTC. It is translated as CASSFWGTIQETQYF.

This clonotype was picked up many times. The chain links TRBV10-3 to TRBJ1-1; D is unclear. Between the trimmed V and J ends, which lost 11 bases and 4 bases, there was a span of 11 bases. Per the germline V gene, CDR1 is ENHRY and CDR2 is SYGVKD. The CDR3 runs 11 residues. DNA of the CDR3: TGTGCCCTGAGGACGGGCACTGAAGCTTTCTTT. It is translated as CALRTGTEAFF.

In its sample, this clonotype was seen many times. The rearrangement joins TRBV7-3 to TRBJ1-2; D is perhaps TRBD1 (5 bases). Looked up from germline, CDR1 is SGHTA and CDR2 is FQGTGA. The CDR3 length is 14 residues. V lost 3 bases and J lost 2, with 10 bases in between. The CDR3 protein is CASSLTAINYGYTF. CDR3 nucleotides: TGTGCCAGCAGCTTGACAGCTATCAACTATGGCTACACCTTC.

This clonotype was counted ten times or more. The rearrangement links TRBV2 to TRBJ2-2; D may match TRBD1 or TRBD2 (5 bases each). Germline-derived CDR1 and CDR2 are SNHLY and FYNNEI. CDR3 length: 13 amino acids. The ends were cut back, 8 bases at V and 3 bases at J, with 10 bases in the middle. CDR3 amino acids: CASVRDHTGELFF. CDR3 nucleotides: TGTGCCAGCGTCAGGGACCACACCGGGGAGCTGTTTTTT.